A selection of T cell receptor beta chains follows, all from one sample in a study of cytomegalovirus exposure and HLA in healthy donors. Profiling relied on immunoSEQ multiplex PCR, and the TCRdb table lists in-frame clones only, not all of them. Counted here are around 120,000 clones, around two thirds occurring once; the ten biggest clones make up 3.8%. Sequenced material: PBMCs. The receptors derive from a young man in good health and CMV-seropositive. Both conserved end residues are part of each CDR3. The D gene is left open where the match is weak. Clone size is not always given. Where it is, it says once, few, many or a class for expanded clones.

CDR3 DNA | CDR3 protein | J gene | D gene | V gene | clone size
TGTGCCAGCAGCCGACGGACAGGGGTCTTGAACACTGAAGCTTTCTTT | CASSRRTGVLNTEAFF | TRBJ1-1 | TRBD1 | TRBV7-9 | once
TGTGCCATCAGTGAGGGGGACTTGGACATTCAGTACTTC | CAISEGDLDIQYF | TRBJ2-4 | NA | TRBV10-3 | NA
TGTGCCAGCAGCTTTAGAGGAAACACCATATATTTT | CASSFRGNTIYF | TRBJ1-3 | NA | TRBV11-3 | NA
TGTGCCAGCAGCTTAGAAGCGGGGGGCCTGTACGAGCAGTACTTC | CASSLEAGGLYEQYF | TRBJ2-7 | TRBD2 | TRBV7-9 | NA
TGTGCTAGTGGCTCGTTGAGGGCCTACGAGCAGTACTTC | CASGSLRAYEQYF | TRBJ2-7 | NA | TRBV12-5 | once
TGTGCCAGCAGTTACGGCAAACAGACCCTCACTGAAGCTTTCTTT | CASSYGKQTLTEAFF | TRBJ1-1 | NA | TRBV6-5 | NA
TGTGCCAGCAGCTTAACTAGCGGGGGGGCTGGAGAGACCCAGTACTTC | CASSLTSGGAGETQYF | TRBJ2-5 | TRBD2 | TRBV7-2 | NA
TGTGCCAGCAGCAATCCTCCAGTGCAGTTCTTC | CASSNPPVQFF | TRBJ2-1 | NA | TRBV2 | NA
TGTGCCAGCAGCAAAGGAGTACAGGTACGCTACGAGCAGTACTTC | CASSKGVQVRYEQYF | TRBJ2-7 | NA | TRBV21-1 | NA
TGTGCCAGCAGCTACTCGGGAGGCGGGGGGGACACTGAAGCTTTCTTT | CASSYSGGGGDTEAFF | TRBJ1-1 | NA | TRBV7-9 | NA
TGTGCCAGTAGCCGACAGGGACCTGAAGCTTTCTTT | CASSRQGPEAFF | TRBJ1-1 | TRBD1 | TRBV19 | NA
TGTGCCAGCAGTGTTAGTTTCGGCACAGATACGCAGTATTTT | CASSVSFGTDTQYF | TRBJ2-3 | NA | TRBV2 | NA
TGTGCCAGCAGAGAAGGGGCCGGAAACACCATATATTTT | CASREGAGNTIYF | TRBJ1-3 | NA | TRBV7-9 | NA
TGTGCCAGCAGCCGACCGGGACAGGGGGGTGGCTACACCTTC | CASSRPGQGGGYTF | TRBJ1-2 | TRBD1 | TRBV5-4 | NA
TGTGCCAGCAGCCTGGAGATGGCTAGCGGGGGGCCTTCGGGTACGCAGTATTTT | CASSLEMASGGPSGTQYF | TRBJ2-3 | TRBD2 | TRBV5-6 | few
TGTGCCATCAGCCTCTCGGGGGGCTACACCTTC | CAISLSGGYTF | TRBJ1-2 | NA | TRBV10-3 | few
TGTGCCAGCAGCCCAGGACTAGCGGGGGCAAGCTCCTACAATGAGCAGTTCTTC | CASSPGLAGASSYNEQFF | TRBJ2-1 | TRBD2 | TRBV7-6 | NA
TGTGCCAGCAGCGAGGGAAAGGGGGCCGGGACCTACAATGAGCAGTTCTTC | CASSEGKGAGTYNEQFF | TRBJ2-1 | TRBD1 | TRBV4-2 | NA
TGTGCCAGCAGCTTAGCGAAAGGGGCCTATGGCTACACCTTC | CASSLAKGAYGYTF | TRBJ1-2 | NA | TRBV7-8 | few
TGTGCCAGCAGCCCGGGACAGAACTATGGCTACACCTTC | CASSPGQNYGYTF | TRBJ1-2 | TRBD1 | TRBV11-2 | few
TGTGCCAGCAGTCCCAGGGTAAATGACTATGGCTACACCTTC | CASSPRVNDYGYTF | TRBJ1-2 | NA | TRBV6-5 | NA
TGTGCCAGCAGTGACTCGGCGGGGGACTACAATGAGCAGTTCTTC | CASSDSAGDYNEQFF | TRBJ2-1 | TRBD2 | TRBV6-4 | NA
TGTGCCAGCAGCTTAGGGGCTTATAATTCACCCCTCCACTTT | CASSLGAYNSPLHF | TRBJ1-6 | NA | TRBV11-2 | once
TGCAGCGTTGGAGACAGGGGGCTCAACTATGGCTACACCTTC | CSVGDRGLNYGYTF | TRBJ1-2 | TRBD1 | TRBV29-1 | NA
TGTGCCAGCAGCCCCAGGGGGCTGAACTACAATGAGCAGTTCTTC | CASSPRGLNYNEQFF | TRBJ2-1 | TRBD1 | TRBV7-9 | once